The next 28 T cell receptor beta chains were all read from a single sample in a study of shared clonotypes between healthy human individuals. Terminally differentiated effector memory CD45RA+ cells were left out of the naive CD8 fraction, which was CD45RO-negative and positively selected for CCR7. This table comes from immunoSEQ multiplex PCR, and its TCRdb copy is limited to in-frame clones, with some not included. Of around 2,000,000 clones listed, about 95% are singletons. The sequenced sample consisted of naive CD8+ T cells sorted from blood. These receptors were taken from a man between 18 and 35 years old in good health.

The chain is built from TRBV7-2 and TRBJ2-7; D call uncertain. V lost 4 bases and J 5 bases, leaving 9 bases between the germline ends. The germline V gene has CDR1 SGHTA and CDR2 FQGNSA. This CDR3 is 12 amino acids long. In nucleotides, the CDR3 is TGTGCCAGCAGCTCCCCAAGAGACGAGCAGTACTTC. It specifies CASSSPRDEQYF.

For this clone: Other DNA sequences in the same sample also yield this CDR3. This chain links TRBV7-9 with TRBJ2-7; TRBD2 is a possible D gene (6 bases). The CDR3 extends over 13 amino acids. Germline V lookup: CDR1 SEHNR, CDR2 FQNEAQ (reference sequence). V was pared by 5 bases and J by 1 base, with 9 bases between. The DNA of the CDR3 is TGTGCCAGCAGCCGGGACTCTTCCTACGAGCAGTACTTC. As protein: CASSRDSSYEQYF.

CDR3 amino acids: CASSERGKADTQYF. In DNA form, the CDR3 reads TGTGCCAGCAGTGAACGTGGAAAGGCAGATACGCAGTATTTT. The rearrangement joins TRBV2 to TRBJ2-3, with D unclear. CDR1 is SNHLY, CDR2 FYNNEI, per germline. The CDR3 is made up of 14 amino acids. The V end was cut by 2 bases, the J end by 4 bases, with 10 bases between.

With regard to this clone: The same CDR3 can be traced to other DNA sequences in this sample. CDR3: CASSYGGVNTEAFF. CDR3 in DNA: TGTGCCAGCAGTTACGGGGGGGTGAACACTGAAGCTTTCTTT. The chain has TRBV6-5 and TRBJ1-1; D perhaps matches TRBD1 (5 bases). CDR3 size: 14 residues. Trimming left V 2 bases short and J 0 bases short, with 7 bases between. Per the germline V gene, CDR1 is MNHEY and CDR2 is SVGAGI.

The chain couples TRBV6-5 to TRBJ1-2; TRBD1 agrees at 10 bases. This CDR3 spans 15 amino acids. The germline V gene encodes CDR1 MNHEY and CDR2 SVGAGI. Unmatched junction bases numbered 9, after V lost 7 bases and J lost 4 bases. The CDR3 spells CASKPGTGEFYGYTF. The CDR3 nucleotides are TGTGCCAGCAAACCCGGGACAGGGGAGTTCTATGGCTACACCTTC.

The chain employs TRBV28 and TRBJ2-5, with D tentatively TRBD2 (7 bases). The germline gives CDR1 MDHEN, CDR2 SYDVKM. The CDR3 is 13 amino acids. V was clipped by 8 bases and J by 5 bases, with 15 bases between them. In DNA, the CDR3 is TGTGCCAGCCTGGGCGGGGGCTGGGAGACCCAGTACTTC. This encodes CASLGGGWETQYF. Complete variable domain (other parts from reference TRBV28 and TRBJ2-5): DVKVTQSSRYLVKRTGEKVFLECVQDMDHENMFWYRQDPGLGLRLIYFSYDVKMKEKGDIPEGYSVSREKKERFSLILESASTNQTSMYLCASLGGGWETQYFGPGTRLLVL.

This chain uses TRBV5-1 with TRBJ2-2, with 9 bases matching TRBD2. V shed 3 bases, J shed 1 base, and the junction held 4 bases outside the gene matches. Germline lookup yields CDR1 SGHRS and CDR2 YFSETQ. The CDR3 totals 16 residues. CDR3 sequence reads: CASSSPSGMNTGELFF. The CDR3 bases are TGCGCCAGCAGCTCCCCTAGCGGGATGAACACCGGGGAGCTGTTTTTT.

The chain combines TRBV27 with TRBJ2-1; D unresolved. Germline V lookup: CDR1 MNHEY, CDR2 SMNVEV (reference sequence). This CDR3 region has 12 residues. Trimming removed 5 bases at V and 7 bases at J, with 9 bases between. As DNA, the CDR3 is TGTGCCAGCAGTGGAAACTGGAATGAGCAGTTCTTC. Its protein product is CASSGNWNEQFF.

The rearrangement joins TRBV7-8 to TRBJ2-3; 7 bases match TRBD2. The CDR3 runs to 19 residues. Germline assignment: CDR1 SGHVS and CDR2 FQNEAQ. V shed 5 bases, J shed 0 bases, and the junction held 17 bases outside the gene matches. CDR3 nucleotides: TGTGCCAGCAGCCCACAGGACGGCGGGGGAGCACCTAGCACAGATACGCAGTATTTT. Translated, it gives CASSPQDGGGAPSTDTQYF.

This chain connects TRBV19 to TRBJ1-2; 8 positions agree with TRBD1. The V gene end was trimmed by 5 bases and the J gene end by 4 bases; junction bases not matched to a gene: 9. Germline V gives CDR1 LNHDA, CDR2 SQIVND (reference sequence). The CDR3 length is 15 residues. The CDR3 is CASSETGAAGYGYTF. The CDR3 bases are TGTGCCAGTAGTGAGACAGGGGCTGCAGGCTATGGCTACACCTTC.

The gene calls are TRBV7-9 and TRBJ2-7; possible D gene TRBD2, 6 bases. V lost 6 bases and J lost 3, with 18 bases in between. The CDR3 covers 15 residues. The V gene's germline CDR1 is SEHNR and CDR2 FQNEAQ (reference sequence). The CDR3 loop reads CASSRDSSGDYEQYF. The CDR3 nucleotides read TGTGCCAGCAGTAGGGACTCCTCCGGGGACTACGAGCAGTACTTC. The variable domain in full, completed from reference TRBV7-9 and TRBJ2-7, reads DTGVSQNPRHKITKRGQNVTFRCDPISEHNRLYWYRQTLGQGPEFLTYFQNEAQLEKSRLLSDRFSAERPKGSFSTLEIQRTEQGDSAMYLCASSRDSSGDYEQYFGPGTRLTVT.

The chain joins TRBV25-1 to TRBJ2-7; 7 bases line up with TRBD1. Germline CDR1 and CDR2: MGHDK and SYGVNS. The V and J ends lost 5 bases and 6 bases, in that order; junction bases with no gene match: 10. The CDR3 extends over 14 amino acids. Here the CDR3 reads CASSIGTEASEQYF. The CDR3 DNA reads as TGTGCCAGCAGTATCGGGACAGAAGCGAGCGAGCAGTACTTC.

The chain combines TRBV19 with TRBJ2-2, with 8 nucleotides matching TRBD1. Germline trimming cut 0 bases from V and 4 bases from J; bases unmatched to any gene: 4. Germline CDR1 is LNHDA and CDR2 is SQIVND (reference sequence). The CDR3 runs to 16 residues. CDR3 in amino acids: CASSIDRTGSTGELFF. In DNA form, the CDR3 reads TGTGCCAGTAGTATAGATCGGACAGGGTCCACCGGGGAGCTGTTTTTT.

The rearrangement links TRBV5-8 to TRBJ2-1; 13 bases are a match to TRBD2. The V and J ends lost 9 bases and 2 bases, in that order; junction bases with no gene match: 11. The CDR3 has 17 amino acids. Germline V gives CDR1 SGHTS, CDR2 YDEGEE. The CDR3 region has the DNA TGTGCCACCCCCGGGACTAGCGGGAAGAACCCCTACAATGAGCAGTTCTTC. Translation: CATPGTSGKNPYNEQFF.

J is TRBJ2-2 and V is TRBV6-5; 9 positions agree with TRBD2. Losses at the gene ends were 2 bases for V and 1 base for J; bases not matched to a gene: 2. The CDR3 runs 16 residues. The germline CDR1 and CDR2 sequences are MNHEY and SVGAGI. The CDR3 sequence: CASSYASGVNTGELFF. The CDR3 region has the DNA TGTGCCAGCAGTTACGCTAGCGGGGTGAACACCGGGGAGCTGTTTTTT.

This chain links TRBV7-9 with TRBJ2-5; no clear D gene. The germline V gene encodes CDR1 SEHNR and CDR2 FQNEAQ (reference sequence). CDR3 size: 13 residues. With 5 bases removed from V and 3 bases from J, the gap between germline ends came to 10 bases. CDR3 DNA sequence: TGTGCCAGCAGCATCACCGAGGAAGAGACCCAGTACTTC. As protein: CASSITEEETQYF.

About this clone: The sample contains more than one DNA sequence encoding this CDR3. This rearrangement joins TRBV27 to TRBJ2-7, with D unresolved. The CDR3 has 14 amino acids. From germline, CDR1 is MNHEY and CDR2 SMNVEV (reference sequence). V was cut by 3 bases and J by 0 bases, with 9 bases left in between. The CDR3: CASSFGASSYEQYF. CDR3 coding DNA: TGTGCCAGCAGTTTCGGAGCAAGCTCCTACGAGCAGTACTTC.

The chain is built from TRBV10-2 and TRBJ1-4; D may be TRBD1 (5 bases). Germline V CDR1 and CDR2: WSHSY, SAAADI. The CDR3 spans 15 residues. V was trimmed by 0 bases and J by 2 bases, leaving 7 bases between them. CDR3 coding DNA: TGCGCCAGCAGTGAGTCGGCAGGGACTAATGAAAAACTGTTTTTT. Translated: CASSESAGTNEKLFF.

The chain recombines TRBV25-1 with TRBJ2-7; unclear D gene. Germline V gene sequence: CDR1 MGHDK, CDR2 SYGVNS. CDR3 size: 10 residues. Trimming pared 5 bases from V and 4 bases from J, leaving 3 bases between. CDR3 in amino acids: CASSKYEQYF. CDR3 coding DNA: TGTGCCAGCAGTAAGTACGAGCAGTACTTC.

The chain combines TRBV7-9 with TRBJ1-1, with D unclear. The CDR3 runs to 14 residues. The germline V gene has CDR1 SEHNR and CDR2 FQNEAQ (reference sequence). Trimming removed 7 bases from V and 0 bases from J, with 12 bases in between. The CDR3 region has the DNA TGTGCCAGCATCCCAAGGCAGATGAACACTGAAGCTTTCTTT. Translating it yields CASIPRQMNTEAFF.

This CDR3 reads CASSLGPVGGEQYF. CDR3 in DNA: TGTGCCAGCAGTTTAGGCCCAGTGGGGGGCGAGCAGTACTTC. The rearrangement uses TRBV28 and TRBJ2-7; D is perhaps TRBD2 (6 bases). The CDR3 extends over 14 amino acids. The germline V and J ends were trimmed by 2 bases and 6 bases, with 14 bases remaining between them. From germline, CDR1 is MDHEN and CDR2 SYDVKM.

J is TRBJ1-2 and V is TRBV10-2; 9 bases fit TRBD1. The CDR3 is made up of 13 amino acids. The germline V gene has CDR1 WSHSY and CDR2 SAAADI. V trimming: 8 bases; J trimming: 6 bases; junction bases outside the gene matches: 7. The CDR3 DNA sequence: TGCGCCAGCTCCGGGACAGGGAACGATGGCTACACCTTC. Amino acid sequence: CASSGTGNDGYTF.

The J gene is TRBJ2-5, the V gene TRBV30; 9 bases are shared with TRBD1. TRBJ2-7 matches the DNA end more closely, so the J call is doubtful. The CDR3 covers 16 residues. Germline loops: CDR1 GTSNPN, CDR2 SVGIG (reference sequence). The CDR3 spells CAWSVGSGQGTYEQYF. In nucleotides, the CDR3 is TGTGCCTGGAGTGTAGGATCGGGACAGGGAACCTACGAGCAGTACTTC.

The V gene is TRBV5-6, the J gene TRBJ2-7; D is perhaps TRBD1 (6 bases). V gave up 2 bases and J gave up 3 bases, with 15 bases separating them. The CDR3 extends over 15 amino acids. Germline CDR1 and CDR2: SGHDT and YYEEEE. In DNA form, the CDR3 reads TGTGCCAGCAGCTTCTCAACCGGGACATACTACGAGCAGTACTTC. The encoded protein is CASSFSTGTYYEQYF.

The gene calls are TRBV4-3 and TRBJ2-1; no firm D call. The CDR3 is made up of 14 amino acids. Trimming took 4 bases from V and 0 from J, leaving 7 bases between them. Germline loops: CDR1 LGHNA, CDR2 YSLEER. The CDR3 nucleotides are TGCGCCAGCAGCCCAGATAACTCCTACAATGAGCAGTTCTTC. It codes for CASSPDNSYNEQFF.

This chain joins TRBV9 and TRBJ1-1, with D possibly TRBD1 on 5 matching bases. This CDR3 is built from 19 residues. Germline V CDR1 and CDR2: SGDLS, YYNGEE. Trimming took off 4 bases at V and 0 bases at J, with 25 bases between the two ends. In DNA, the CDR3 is TGTGCCAGCAGCCCTCTCCGGGGACCGACTTTAGTCATGAACACTGAAGCTTTCTTT. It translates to CASSPLRGPTLVMNTEAFF.

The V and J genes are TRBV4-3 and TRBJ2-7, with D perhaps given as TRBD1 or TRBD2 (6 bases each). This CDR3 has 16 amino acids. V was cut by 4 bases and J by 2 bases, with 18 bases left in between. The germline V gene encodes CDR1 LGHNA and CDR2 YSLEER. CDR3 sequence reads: CASSPLHGGRTYEQYF. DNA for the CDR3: TGCGCCAGCAGCCCATTGCATGGGGGGCGAACCTACGAGCAGTACTTC.

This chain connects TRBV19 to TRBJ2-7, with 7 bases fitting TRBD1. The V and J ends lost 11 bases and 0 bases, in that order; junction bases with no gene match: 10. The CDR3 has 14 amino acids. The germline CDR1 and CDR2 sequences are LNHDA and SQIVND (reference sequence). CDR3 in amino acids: CARTGALTSYEQYF. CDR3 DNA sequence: TGTGCCCGAACAGGGGCCCTAACCTCCTACGAGCAGTACTTC. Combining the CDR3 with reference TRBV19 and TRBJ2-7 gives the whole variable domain DGGITQSPKYLFRKEGQNVTLSCEQNLNHDAMYWYRQDPGQGLRLIYYSQIVNDFQKGDIAEGYSVSREKKESFPLTVTSAQKNPTAFYLCARTGALTSYEQYFGPGTRLTVT.